What follows are 4 T cell receptor beta chains derived from one specimen sequenced in a study of T cell responses to AZD1222 COVID-19 vaccine. The protocol was immunoSEQ multiplex PCR, while the TCRdb copy is restricted to in-frame clones and leaves out a portion. The profile covers roughly 71,000 clones, with roughly 85% appearing a single time and roughly 20% taken by the ten largest. Source: peripheral blood, taken on day 0 of AZD1222 vaccination. The receptors derive from an adult in good health.

The J gene is TRBJ1-5, the V gene TRBV4-1; the D gene is possibly TRBD1 (5 bases). The V end was cut by 0 bases, the J end by 7 bases, with 10 bases between. Germline V gives CDR1 MGHRA, CDR2 YSYEKL. The CDR3 covers 14 residues. The CDR3 coding sequence is TGCGCCAGCAGCCAAGAGGAGGGGCGGCAGCCCCAGCATTTT. Translating it yields CASSQEEGRQPQHF.

The chain employs TRBV9 and TRBJ2-3; 7 positions agree with TRBD1. With V trimmed by 2 bases and J by 0 bases, 6 bases remained unmatched. The CDR3 runs to 16 residues. CDR1 SGDLS and CDR2 YYNGEE come from the germline V gene. CDR3 sequence (DNA): TGTGCCAGCAGCGTGCGAGGGGGCGGAAGCACAGATACGCAGTATTTT. It specifies CASSVRGGGSTDTQYF.

The gene calls are TRBV6-6 and TRBJ2-2; no reliable D call. This CDR3 has 14 residues. V was trimmed by 7 bases and J by 2 bases, leaving 11 bases between them. From germline, CDR1 is MNHNY and CDR2 SVGAGI (reference sequence). The CDR3 DNA reads as TGTGCCAGCAATCCGAGGTACAACACCGGGGAGCTGTTTTTT. This encodes CASNPRYNTGELFF.

This rearrangement joins TRBV27 to TRBJ2-3; weak D call: TRBD2 (6 bases). V lost 6 bases and J lost 4, with 17 bases in between. CDR1 is MNHEY, CDR2 SMNVEV, per germline (reference sequence). CDR3 size: 15 residues. CDR3 loop: CASSELAGLADTQYF. The DNA for the CDR3 is TGTGCCAGCAGCGAACTTGCGGGGTTAGCAGATACGCAGTATTTT.